A selection of T cell receptor beta chains follows, all from one sample in a study of blood T cells in healthy people across ages. TCRdb processed the 5' RACE reads anew with MiXCR; each CDR3 protein has one entry. The table lists 790,000 or so distinct CDR3 sequences, more than 55% of them singletons. The sample was blood. The receptors originated from a man aged 35 to 55 in good health. Both conserved end residues are part of each CDR3.

>TRBV15|TRBJ2-1
CATSRGQAPNEQFF
>TRBV15|TRBJ2-1
CATSRRALGDEQFF
>TRBV10-3|TRBJ2-5
CAISPGLAANEQYF
>TRBV7-3|TRBJ2-5
CASSLAGLAGAQETQYF
>TRBV20-1|TRBJ2-7
CSARPHLGGYEQYF
>TRBV6-2/TRBV6-3|TRBJ2-7
CASSRDRFYEQYF
>TRBV20-1|TRBJ1-4
CSARDPRISTNEKLFF
>TRBV6-5|TRBJ1-1
CASGLQGGPEAFF
>TRBV4-2|TRBJ2-7
CASSQVEDRVEQYF
>TRBV29-1|TRBJ2-3
CSVDYTDTQYF
>TRBV5-1|TRBJ2-1
CASSLVGRSQQFF
>TRBV13|TRBJ2-3
CASSLELGTGIADTQYF
>TRBV24-1|TRBJ2-3
CATSDVDRDTQYF
>TRBV12-3/TRBV12-4|TRBJ1-2
CASSLKGLGQAINGYTF
>TRBV9|TRBJ2-2
CASSVATSRGTGELFF
>TRBV9|TRBJ1-1
CASSVAGTGTRNTEAFF
>TRBV6-5|TRBJ1-5
CASSYSGTGGAGQPQHF
>TRBV6-5|NA
CASSYGYGGEETQYF
>TRBV3-1|TRBJ1-2
CASSHHSNYGYTF
>TRBV12-3/TRBV12-4|TRBJ2-3
CASRLAGTGVGDTEYF
>TRBV11-3|TRBJ2-1
CASSLRGLGRNEQFF
>TRBV7-2|TRBJ2-3
CASSGLAGVITDTQYF
>TRBV15|TRBJ1-4
CATSSTDRAWEKLFF